This is a list of T cell receptor beta chains from one sample in a study of T cell responses to AZD1222 COVID-19 vaccine. This table comes from immunoSEQ multiplex PCR, and its TCRdb copy is limited to in-frame clones, with some not included. The repertoire has around 110,000 clones, around 93% of them found once; the top ten carry roughly 9%. Source: peripheral blood, taken 28 days after the second AZD1222 dose. Source of these receptors: an adult who received the AZD1222 COVID-19 vaccine. Both conserved end residues are part of each CDR3. Each record gives: CDR3 length, D gene, J gene, clone size, V gene, CDR3 protein, CDR3 DNA. The D gene is left open where the match is weak. The size field is filled for only some rows; it gives once, few, many or a size class.

CDR3 length: 17; D gene: TRBD2; J gene: TRBJ2-3; clone size: .; V gene: TRBV3-1/TRBV3-2; CDR3 protein: CASSFQLQRGITDTQYF; CDR3 DNA: TGTGCCAGCAGCTTTCAACTCCAGCGGGGGATCACAGATACGCAGTATTTT
CDR3 length: 13; D gene: TRBD2; J gene: TRBJ2-3; clone size: .; V gene: TRBV5-4; CDR3 protein: CASSPGGADTQYF; CDR3 DNA: TGTGCCAGCAGCCCCGGGGGGGCCGATACGCAGTATTTT
CDR3 length: 13; D gene: .; J gene: TRBJ1-1; clone size: once; V gene: TRBV6-1; CDR3 protein: CASSENEVAEAFF; CDR3 DNA: TGTGCCAGCAGTGAAAACGAGGTCGCTGAAGCTTTCTTT
CDR3 length: 15; D gene: .; J gene: TRBJ1-5; clone size: once; V gene: TRBV4-2; CDR3 protein: CASSQDRDGIQPQHF; CDR3 DNA: TGTGCCAGCAGCCAAGATCGGGACGGGATTCAGCCCCAGCATTTT
CDR3 length: 13; D gene: .; J gene: TRBJ1-1; clone size: once; V gene: TRBV11-3; CDR3 protein: CASSLGGHTEAFF; CDR3 DNA: TGTGCCAGCAGCTTAGGGGGGCACACTGAAGCTTTCTTT
CDR3 length: 14; D gene: .; J gene: TRBJ1-2; clone size: .; V gene: TRBV7-2; CDR3 protein: CASSLEVGVYGYTF; CDR3 DNA: TGTGCCAGCAGCTTAGAGGTGGGAGTCTATGGCTACACCTTC
CDR3 length: 13; D gene: TRBD2; J gene: TRBJ2-3; clone size: .; V gene: TRBV7-3; CDR3 protein: CASAGGGTDTQYF; CDR3 DNA: TGTGCCAGCGCGGGGGGCGGCACAGATACGCAGTATTTT
CDR3 length: 13; D gene: TRBD1; J gene: TRBJ2-7; clone size: .; V gene: TRBV6-5; CDR3 protein: CASRGTDPHEQYF; CDR3 DNA: TGTGCCAGCAGGGGGACAGACCCCCACGAGCAGTACTTC
CDR3 length: 14; D gene: .; J gene: TRBJ1-3; clone size: .; V gene: TRBV7-8; CDR3 protein: CASSPGTSGNTIYF; CDR3 DNA: TGTGCCAGCAGCCCGGGGACCTCTGGAAACACCATATATTTT
CDR3 length: 14; D gene: .; J gene: TRBJ1-2; clone size: .; V gene: TRBV30; CDR3 protein: CAFSPVGANYGYTF; CDR3 DNA: TGTGCCTTCTCCCCCGTCGGAGCTAACTATGGCTACACCTTC
CDR3 length: 14; D gene: TRBD1; J gene: TRBJ1-2; clone size: .; V gene: TRBV19; CDR3 protein: CASSIDRGLRGYTF; CDR3 DNA: TGTGCCAGTAGTATAGATAGGGGGCTCCGAGGCTACACCTTC
CDR3 length: 17; D gene: .; J gene: TRBJ1-2; clone size: few; V gene: TRBV4-3; CDR3 protein: CASSQDFFGGKNYGYTF; CDR3 DNA: TGCGCCAGCAGCCAAGATTTTTTTGGGGGAAAGAACTATGGCTACACCTTC
CDR3 length: 13; D gene: .; J gene: TRBJ2-7; clone size: few; V gene: TRBV6-1; CDR3 protein: CASSDPATYEQYF; CDR3 DNA: TGTGCCAGCAGTGACCCAGCAACCTACGAGCAGTACTTC
CDR3 length: 14; D gene: TRBD1; J gene: TRBJ2-7; clone size: once; V gene: TRBV7-9; CDR3 protein: CASSLARDSNEQYF; CDR3 DNA: TGTGCCAGCAGCTTAGCGAGGGACAGCAACGAGCAGTACTTC
CDR3 length: 12; D gene: .; J gene: TRBJ1-2; clone size: .; V gene: TRBV30; CDR3 protein: CAWSPRPPGYTF; CDR3 DNA: TGTGCCTGGAGTCCCCGTCCCCCTGGCTACACCTTC
CDR3 length: 18; D gene: TRBD2; J gene: TRBJ2-7; clone size: .; V gene: TRBV6-2/TRBV6-3; CDR3 protein: CASSYGDPSGISSYEQYF; CDR3 DNA: TGTGCCAGCAGTTACGGGGATCCTAGCGGGATAAGCTCCTACGAGCAGTACTTC
CDR3 length: 13; D gene: TRBD1; J gene: TRBJ2-5; clone size: .; V gene: TRBV2; CDR3 protein: CASRPGQGETQYF; CDR3 DNA: TGTGCCAGCAGACCGGGACAGGGAGAGACCCAGTACTTC
CDR3 length: 13; D gene: TRBD1; J gene: TRBJ1-2; clone size: .; V gene: TRBV5-1; CDR3 protein: CASRQQGAGGYTF; CDR3 DNA: TGCGCCAGCAGACAACAGGGGGCGGGAGGCTACACCTTC
CDR3 length: 15; D gene: .; J gene: TRBJ1-4; clone size: .; V gene: TRBV2; CDR3 protein: CASSKGGGTYEKLFF; CDR3 DNA: TGTGCCAGCAGTAAAGGGGGGGGCACTTATGAAAAACTGTTTTTT
CDR3 length: 12; D gene: .; J gene: TRBJ1-1; clone size: .; V gene: TRBV30; CDR3 protein: CAWSVQVTEAFF; CDR3 DNA: TGTGCCTGGAGTGTACAAGTGACTGAAGCTTTCTTT
CDR3 length: 13; D gene: .; J gene: TRBJ2-2; clone size: once; V gene: TRBV5-6; CDR3 protein: CASSYRASGELFF; CDR3 DNA: TGTGCCAGCAGCTACAGGGCAAGCGGGGAGCTGTTTTTT
CDR3 length: 15; D gene: TRBD1; J gene: TRBJ1-1; clone size: few; V gene: TRBV9; CDR3 protein: CASSGGQGAYTEAFF; CDR3 DNA: TGTGCCAGCAGCGGGGGACAGGGGGCCTACACTGAAGCTTTCTTT
CDR3 length: 15; D gene: .; J gene: TRBJ1-1; clone size: .; V gene: TRBV18; CDR3 protein: CASSPSDTPNTEAFF; CDR3 DNA: TGTGCCAGCTCACCATCGGACACCCCGAACACTGAAGCTTTCTTT
CDR3 length: 14; D gene: .; J gene: TRBJ2-7; clone size: .; V gene: TRBV7-2; CDR3 protein: CASSLSSVSYEQYF; CDR3 DNA: TGTGCCAGCAGCTTATCTAGCGTCTCCTACGAGCAGTACTTC
CDR3 length: 17; D gene: TRBD2; J gene: TRBJ2-5; clone size: .; V gene: TRBV15; CDR3 protein: CATSSPWASGSRETQYF; CDR3 DNA: TGTGCCACCAGCAGCCCTTGGGCTAGCGGGAGTCGGGAGACCCAGTACTTC